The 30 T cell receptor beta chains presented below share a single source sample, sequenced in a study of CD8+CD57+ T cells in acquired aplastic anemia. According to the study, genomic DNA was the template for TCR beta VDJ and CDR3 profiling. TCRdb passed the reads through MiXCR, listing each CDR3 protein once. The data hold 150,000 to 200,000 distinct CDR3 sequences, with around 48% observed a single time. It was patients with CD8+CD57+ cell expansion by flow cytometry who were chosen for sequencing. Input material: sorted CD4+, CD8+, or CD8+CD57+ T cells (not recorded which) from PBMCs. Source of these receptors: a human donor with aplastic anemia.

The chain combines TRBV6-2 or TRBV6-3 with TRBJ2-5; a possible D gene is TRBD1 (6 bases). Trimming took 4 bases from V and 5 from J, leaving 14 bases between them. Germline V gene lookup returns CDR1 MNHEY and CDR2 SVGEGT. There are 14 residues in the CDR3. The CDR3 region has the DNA TGTGCCAGCAGTTTTGGGGGCGACCTCGAGACCCAGTACTTC. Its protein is CASSFGGDLETQYF.

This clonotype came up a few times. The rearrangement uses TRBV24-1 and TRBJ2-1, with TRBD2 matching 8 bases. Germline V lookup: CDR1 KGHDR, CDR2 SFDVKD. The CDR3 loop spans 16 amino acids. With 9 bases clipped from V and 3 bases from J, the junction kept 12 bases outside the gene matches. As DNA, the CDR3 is TGTGCCACCGAATCCCAACTAGCGGATGACTACAATGAGCAGTTCTTC. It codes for CATESQLADDYNEQFF.

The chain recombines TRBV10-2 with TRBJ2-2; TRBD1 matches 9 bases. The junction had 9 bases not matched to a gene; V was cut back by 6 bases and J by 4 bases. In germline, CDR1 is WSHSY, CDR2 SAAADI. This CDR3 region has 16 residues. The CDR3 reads CASRVTGTGTTGELFF. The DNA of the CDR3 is TGCGCCAGCAGAGTAACCGGGACAGGGACCACCGGGGAGCTGTTTTTT.

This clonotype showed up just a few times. This CDR3 is CATDPTSWATNEKLFF. In DNA, the CDR3 is TGTGCCACCGATCCGACCTCCTGGGCAACTAATGAAAAACTGTTTTTT. This sequence joins TRBV24-1 and TRBJ1-4; no clear D gene. The germline V gene encodes CDR1 KGHDR and CDR2 SFDVKD. The CDR3 spans 16 residues. V was pared by 9 bases and J by 0 bases, with 16 bases between.

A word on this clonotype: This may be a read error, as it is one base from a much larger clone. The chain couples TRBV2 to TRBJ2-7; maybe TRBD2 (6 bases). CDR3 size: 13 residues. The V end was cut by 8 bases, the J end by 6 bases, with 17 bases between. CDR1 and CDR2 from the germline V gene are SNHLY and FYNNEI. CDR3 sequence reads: CASSPIGGCEQYF. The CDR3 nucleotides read TGTGCCAGCTCACCGATTGGGGGGTGCGAGCAGTACTTC.

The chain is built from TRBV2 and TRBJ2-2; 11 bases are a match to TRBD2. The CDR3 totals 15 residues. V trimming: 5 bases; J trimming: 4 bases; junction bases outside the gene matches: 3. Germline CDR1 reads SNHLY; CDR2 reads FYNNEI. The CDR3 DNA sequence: TGTGCCAGCAGTCCTAGCGGGGGGTTCACCGGGGAGCTGTTTTTT. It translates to CASSPSGGFTGELFF.

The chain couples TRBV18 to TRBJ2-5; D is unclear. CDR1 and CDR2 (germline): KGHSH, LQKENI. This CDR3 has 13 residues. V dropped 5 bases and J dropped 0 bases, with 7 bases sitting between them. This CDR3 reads CASSTVYQETQYF. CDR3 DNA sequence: TGTGCCAGCTCAACAGTATACCAAGAGACCCAGTACTTC.

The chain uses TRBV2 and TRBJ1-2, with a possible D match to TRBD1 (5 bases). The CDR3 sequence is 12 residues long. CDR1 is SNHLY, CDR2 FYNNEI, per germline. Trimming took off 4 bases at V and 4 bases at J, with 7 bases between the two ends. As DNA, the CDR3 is TGTGCCAGCAGTGGGGGGATCTATGGCTACACCTTC. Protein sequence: CASSGGIYGYTF. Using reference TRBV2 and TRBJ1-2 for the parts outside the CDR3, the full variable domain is EPEVTQTPSHQVTQMGQEVILRCVPISNHLYFYWYRQILGQKVEFLVSFYNNEISEKSEIFDDQFSVERPDGSNFTLKIRSTKLEDSAMYFCASSGGIYGYTFGSGTRLTVV.

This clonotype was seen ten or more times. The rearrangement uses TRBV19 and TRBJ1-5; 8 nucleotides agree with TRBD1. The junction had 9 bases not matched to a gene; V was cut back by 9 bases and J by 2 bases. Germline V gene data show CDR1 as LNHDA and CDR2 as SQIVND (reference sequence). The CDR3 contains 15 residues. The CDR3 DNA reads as TGTGCCAGCCTTCCCAGGGGGCTGGGCAATCAGCCCCAGCATTTT. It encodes CASLPRGLGNQPQHF.

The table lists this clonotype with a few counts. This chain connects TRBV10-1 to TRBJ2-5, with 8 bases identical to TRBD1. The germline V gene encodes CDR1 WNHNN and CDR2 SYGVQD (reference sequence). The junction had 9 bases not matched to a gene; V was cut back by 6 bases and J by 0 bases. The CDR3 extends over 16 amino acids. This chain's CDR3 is CASRTDRARYQETQYF. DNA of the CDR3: TGCGCCAGCAGGACGGACAGGGCCAGGTACCAAGAGACCCAGTACTTC.

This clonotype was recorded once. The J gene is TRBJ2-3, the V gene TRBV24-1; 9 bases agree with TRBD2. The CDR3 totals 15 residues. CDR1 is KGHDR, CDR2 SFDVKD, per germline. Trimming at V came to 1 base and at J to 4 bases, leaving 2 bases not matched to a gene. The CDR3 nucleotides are TGTGCCACCAGTGATTTCGGCGGGAGGGCAGATACGCAGTATTTT. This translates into CATSDFGGRADTQYF.

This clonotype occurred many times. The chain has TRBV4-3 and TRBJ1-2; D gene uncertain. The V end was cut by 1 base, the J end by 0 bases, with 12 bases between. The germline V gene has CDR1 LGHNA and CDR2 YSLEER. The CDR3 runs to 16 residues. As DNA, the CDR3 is TGCGCCAGCAGCCAAGGGACGGACGGAGCTAACTATGGCTACACCTTC. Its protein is CASSQGTDGANYGYTF.

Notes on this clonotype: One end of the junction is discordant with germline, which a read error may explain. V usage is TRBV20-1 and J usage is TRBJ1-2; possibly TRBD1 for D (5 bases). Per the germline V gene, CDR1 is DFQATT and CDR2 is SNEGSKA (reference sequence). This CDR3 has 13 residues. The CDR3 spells CSAIPGLRNGYTF. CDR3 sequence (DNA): TGTAGTGCTATTCCAGGGCTAAGGAATGGCTACACCTTC.

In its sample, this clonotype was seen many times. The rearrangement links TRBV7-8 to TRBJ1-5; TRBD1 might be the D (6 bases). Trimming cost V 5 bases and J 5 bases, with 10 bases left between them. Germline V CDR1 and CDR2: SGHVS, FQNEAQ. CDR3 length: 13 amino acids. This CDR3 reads CASSPNRDQPQHF. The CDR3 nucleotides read TGTGCCAGCAGCCCAAACAGGGATCAGCCCCAGCATTTT.

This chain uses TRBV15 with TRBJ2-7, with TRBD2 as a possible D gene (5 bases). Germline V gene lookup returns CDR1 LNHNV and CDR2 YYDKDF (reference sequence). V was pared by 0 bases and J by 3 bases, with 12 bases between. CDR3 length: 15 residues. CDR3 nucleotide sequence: TGTGCCACCAGCAGAGATACCGCTAGCAGCTACGAGCAGTACTTC. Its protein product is CATSRDTASSYEQYF.

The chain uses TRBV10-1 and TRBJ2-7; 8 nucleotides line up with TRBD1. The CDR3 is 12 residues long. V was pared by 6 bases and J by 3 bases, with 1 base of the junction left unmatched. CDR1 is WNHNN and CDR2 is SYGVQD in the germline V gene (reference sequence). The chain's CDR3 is CASRQGDYEQYF. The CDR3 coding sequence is TGCGCCAGCAGACAGGGGGACTACGAGCAGTACTTC.

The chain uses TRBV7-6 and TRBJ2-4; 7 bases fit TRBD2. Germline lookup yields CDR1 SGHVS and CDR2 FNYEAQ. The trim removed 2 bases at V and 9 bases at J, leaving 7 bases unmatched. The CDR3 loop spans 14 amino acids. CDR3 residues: CASSLQTTGGIQYF. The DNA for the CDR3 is TGTGCCAGCAGCTTACAAACGACGGGGGGCATTCAGTACTTC.

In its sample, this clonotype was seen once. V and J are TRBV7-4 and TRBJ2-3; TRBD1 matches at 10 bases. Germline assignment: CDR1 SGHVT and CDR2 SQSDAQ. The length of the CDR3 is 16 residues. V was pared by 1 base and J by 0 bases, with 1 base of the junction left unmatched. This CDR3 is CASSLGTGGSTDTQYF. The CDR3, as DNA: TGTGCCAGCAGCTTAGGGACAGGGGGTAGCACAGATACGCAGTATTTT.

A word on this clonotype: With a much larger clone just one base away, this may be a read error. CDR3 in DNA: TGTGCCAGCACCCTAAACAGGGTAAATTCACTCCTCCACTTT. It yields the protein CASTLNRVNSLLHF. V and J are TRBV28 and TRBJ1-6, with D perhaps TRBD1 (6 bases). This CDR3 is built from 14 residues. Germline CDR1 and CDR2: MDHEN and SYDVKM.

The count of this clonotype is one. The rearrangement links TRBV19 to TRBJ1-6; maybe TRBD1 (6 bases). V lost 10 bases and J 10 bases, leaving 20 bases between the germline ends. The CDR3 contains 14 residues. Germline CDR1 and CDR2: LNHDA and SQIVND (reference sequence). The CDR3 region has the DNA TGTGCCACCAGTAACCAGGGGCGTGGGTCACCCCTCCACTTT. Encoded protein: CATSNQGRGSPLHF.

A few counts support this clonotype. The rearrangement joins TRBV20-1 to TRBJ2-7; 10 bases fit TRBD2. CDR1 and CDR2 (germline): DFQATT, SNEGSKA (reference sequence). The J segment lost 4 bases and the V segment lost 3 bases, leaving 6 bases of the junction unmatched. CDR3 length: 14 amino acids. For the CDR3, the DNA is TGCAGTGCTAGGCTAGCGGGGGACCTTTACGAGCAGTACTTC. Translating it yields CSARLAGDLYEQYF.

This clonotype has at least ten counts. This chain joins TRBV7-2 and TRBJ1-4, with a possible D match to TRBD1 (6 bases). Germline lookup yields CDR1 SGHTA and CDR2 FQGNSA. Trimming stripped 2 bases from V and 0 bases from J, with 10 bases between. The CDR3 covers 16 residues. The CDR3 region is CASSLQGSATNEKLFF. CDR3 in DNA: TGTGCCAGCAGCTTACAGGGGAGCGCAACTAATGAAAAACTGTTTTTT.

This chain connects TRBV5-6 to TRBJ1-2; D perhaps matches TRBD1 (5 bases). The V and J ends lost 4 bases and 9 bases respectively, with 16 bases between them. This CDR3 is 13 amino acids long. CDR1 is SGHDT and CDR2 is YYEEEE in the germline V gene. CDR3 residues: CASSRDGDSSYTF. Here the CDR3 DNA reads TGTGCCAGCAGCCGGGACGGGGATTCGAGCTACACCTTC.

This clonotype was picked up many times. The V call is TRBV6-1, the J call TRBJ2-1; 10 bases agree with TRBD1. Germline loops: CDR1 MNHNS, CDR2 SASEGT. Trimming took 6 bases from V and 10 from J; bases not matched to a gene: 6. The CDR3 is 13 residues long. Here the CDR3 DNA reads TGTGCCAGCAGAGTGACAGGGGGCAGGGAGCAGTTCTTC. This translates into CASRVTGGREQFF.

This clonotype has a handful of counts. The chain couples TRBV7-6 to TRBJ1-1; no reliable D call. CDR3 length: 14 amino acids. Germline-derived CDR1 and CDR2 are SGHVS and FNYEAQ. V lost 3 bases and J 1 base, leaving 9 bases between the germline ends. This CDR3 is CASSFGGANTEAFF. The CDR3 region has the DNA TGTGCCAGCAGCTTCGGAGGCGCGAACACTGAAGCTTTCTTT.

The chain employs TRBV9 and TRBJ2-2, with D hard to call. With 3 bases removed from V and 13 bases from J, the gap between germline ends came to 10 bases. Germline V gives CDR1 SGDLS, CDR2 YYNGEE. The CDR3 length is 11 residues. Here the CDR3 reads CASSGTVGLFF. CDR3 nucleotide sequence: TGTGCCAGCAGCGGCACCGTGGGGCTGTTTTTT.

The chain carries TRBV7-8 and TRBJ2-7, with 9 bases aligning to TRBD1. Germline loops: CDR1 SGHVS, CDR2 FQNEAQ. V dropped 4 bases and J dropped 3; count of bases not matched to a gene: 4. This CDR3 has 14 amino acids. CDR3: CASSSTGGLYEQYF. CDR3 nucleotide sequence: TGTGCCAGCAGCTCTACAGGGGGCCTCTACGAGCAGTACTTC. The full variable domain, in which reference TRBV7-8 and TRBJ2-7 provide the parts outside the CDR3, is GAGVSQSPRYKVAKRGQDVALRCDPISGHVSLFWYQQALGQGPEFLTYFQNEAQLDKSGLPSDRFFAERPEGSVSTLKIQRTQQEDSAVYLCASSSTGGLYEQYFGPGTRLTVT.

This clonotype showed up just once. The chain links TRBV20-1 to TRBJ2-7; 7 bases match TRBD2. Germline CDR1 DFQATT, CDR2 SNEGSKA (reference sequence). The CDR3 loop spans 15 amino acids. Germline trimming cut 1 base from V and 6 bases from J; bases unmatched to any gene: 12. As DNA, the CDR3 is TGCAGTGCTAGAGCGCTCGCGGGCGGGGGTCCCGAGCAGTACTTC. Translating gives CSARALAGGGPEQYF.

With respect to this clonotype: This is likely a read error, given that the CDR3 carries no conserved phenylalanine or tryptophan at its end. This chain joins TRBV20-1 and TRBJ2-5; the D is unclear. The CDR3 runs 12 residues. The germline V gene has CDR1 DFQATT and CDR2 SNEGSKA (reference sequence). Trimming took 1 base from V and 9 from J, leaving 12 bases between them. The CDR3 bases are TGCAGTGCTAGAGCCGGGCACGAGGCCCAGTACCTC. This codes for CSARAGHEAQYL.

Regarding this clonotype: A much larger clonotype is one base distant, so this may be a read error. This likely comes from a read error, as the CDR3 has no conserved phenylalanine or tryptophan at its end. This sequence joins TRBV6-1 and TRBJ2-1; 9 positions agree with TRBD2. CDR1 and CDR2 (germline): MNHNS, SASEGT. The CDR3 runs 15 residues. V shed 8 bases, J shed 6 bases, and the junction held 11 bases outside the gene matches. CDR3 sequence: CASAAPGGRGNEQFS. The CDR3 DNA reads TGTGCCAGCGCAGCGCCGGGCGGGAGGGGCAATGAGCAGTTCTCC.